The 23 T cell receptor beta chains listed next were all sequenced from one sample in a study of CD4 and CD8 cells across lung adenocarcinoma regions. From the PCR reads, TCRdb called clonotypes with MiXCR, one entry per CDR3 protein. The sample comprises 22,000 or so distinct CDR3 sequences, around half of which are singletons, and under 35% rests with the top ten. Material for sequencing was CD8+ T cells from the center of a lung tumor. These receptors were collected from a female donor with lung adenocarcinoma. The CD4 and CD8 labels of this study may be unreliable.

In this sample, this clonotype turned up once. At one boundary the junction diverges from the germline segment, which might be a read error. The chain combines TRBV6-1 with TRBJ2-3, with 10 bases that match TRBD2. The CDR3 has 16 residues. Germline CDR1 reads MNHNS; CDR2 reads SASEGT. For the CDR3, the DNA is TGTGCCAGCAGTCCACTAGCTAGCGGGGGCACAGATACGCGGTATTTT. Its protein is CASSPLASGGTDTRYF.

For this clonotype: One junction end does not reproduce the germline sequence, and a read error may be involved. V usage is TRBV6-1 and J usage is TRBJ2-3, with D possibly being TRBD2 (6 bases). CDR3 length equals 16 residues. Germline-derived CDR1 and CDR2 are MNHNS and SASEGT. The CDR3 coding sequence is TGTGCCAGCAAGGGGCTCGCGGGAAAGGACCCAGAGACGCAGTATTTT. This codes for CASKGLAGKDPETQYF.

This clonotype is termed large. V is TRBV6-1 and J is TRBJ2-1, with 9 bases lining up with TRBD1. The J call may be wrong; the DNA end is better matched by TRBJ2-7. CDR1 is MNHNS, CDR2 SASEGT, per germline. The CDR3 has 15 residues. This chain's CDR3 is CASRDSGTGTYEQYV. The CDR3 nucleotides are TGTGCCAGCAGGGATTCCGGGACAGGGACGTACGAGCAGTACGTC.

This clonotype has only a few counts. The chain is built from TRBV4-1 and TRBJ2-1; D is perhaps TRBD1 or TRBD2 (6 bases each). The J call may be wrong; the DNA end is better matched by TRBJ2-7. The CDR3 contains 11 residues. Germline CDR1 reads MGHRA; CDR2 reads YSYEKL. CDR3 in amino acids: CASVEGGEQYF. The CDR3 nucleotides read TGCGCCAGCGTCGAGGGGGGCGAGCAGTACTTC.

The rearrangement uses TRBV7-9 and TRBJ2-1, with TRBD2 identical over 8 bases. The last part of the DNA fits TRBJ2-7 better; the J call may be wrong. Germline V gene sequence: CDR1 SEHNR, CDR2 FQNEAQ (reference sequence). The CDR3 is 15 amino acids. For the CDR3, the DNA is TGTGCCAGCAGCGATCCGGGACTAGTCGGCAATGAGCAGTACTTC. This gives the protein CASSDPGLVGNEQYF.

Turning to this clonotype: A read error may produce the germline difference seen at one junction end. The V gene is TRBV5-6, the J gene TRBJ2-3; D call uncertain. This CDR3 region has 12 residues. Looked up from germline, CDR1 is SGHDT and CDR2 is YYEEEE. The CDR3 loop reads CASSSVKNTQYF. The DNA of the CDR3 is TGTGCCAGCAGCTCCGTCAAAAACACGCAGTACTTT.

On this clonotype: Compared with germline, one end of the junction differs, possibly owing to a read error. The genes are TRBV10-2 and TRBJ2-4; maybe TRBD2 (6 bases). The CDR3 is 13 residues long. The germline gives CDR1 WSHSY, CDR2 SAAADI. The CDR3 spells CATGLCAKNMQYF. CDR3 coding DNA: TGCGCCACGGGACTGTGCGCCAAAAACATGCAGTATTTC.

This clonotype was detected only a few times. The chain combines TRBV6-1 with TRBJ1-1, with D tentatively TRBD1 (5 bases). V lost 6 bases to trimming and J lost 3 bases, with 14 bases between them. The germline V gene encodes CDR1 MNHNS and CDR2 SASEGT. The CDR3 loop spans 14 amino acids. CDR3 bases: TGTGCCAGCAGCCGCCCAGACAGCTACACTGAAGCTTTCTTT. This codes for CASSRPDSYTEAFF.

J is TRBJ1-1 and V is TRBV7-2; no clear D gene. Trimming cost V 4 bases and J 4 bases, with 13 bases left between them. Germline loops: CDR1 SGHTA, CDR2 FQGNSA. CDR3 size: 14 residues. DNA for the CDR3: TGTGCCAGCAGCTCATGGACCCGGGGCACTGAAGCTTTCTTT. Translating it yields CASSSWTRGTEAFF.

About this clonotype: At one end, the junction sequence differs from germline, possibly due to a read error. CDR3 coding DNA: TGTGCCATACAGGCTGTTCGCACAGATACGCTGTATTTT. Translation gives CAIQAVRTDTLYF. The chain carries TRBV25-1 and TRBJ2-3; D may be TRBD1 (5 bases). This CDR3 comprises 13 residues. Germline V gene lookup returns CDR1 MGHDK and CDR2 SYGVNS.

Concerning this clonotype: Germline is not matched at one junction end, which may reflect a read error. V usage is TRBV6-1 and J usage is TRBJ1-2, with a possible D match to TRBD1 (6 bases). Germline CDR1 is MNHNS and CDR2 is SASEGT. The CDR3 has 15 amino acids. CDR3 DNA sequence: TGTGCCGGCAGTGAGGGGGGGGGGGGAGGGGGGGGCTACACCTTC. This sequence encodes CAGSEGGGGGGGYTF.

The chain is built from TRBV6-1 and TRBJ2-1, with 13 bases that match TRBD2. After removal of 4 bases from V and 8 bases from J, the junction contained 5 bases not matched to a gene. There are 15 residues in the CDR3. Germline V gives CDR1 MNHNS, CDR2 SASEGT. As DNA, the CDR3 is TGTGCCAGCAGTGCCGGACTAGCGGGAGTTTATGAGCAGTTCTTC. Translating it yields CASSAGLAGVYEQFF.

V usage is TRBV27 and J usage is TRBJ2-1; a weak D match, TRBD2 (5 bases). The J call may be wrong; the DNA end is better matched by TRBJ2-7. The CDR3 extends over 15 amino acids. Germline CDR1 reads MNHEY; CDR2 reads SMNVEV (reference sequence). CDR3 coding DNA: TGTGCCGGCGGGCACCGGGTCGGAGACCAAGAGACGCAGTACTTC. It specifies CAGGHRVGDQETQYF.

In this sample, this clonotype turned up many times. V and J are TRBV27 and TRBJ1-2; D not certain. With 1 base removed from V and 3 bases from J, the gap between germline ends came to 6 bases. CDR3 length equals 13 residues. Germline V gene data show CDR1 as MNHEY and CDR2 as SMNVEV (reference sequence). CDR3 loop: CASSLWQDYGYTF. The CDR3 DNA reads TGTGCCAGCAGTTTATGGCAGGACTATGGCTACACCTTC.

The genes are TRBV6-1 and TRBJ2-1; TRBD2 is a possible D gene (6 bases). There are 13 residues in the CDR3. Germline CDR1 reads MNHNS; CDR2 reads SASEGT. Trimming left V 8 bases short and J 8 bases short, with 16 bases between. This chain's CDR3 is CASGHGGTYEQFF. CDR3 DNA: TGTGCCAGCGGGCACGGCGGGACCTATGAGCAGTTCTTC.

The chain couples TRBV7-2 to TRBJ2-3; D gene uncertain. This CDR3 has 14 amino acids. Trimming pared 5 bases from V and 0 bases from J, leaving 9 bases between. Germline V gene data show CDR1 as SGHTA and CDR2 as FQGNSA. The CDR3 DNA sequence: TGTGCCAGCAGCCGCTCCCTGAGCACAGATACGCAGTATTTT. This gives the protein CASSRSLSTDTQYF.

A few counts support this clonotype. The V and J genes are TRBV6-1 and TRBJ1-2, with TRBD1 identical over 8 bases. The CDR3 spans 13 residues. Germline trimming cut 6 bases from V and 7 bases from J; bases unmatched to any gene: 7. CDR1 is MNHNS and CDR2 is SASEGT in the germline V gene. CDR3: CASSNRGVGGYTF. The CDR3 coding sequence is TGTGCCAGCAGCAACAGGGGGGTCGGTGGCTACACCTTC.

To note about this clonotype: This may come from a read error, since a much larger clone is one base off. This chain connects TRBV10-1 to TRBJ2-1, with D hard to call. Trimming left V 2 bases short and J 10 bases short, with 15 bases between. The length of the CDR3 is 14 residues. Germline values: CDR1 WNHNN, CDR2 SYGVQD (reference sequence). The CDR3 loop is CASSEGSGPYEQFF. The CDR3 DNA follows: TGCGCCAGCAGTGAGGGATCGGGTCCCTACGAGCAGTTCTTC.

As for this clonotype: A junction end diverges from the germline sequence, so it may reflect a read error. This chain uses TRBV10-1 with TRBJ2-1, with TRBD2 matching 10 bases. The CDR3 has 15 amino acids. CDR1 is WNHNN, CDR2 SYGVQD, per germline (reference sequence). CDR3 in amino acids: CASSEGTSGVDEQYF. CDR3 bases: TGCGCCAGCAGTGAGGGTACTAGCGGGGTAGATGAGCAGTACTTT.

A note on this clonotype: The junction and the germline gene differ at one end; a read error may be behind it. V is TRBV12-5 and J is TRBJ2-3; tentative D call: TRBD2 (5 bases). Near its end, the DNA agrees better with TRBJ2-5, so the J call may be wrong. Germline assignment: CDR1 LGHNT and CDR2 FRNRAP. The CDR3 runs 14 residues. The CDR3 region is CASGGSRDQDTQYF. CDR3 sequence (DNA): TGTGCTAGTGGGGGGAGCCGTGACCAAGATACCCAGTACTTC.

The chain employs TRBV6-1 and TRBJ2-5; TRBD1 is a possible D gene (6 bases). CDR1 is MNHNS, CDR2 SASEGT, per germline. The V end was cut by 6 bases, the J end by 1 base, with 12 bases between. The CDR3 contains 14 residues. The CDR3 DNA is TGTGCCAGCAGGGTCGACAGGACCCAAGAGACCCAGTACTTC. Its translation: CASRVDRTQETQYF.

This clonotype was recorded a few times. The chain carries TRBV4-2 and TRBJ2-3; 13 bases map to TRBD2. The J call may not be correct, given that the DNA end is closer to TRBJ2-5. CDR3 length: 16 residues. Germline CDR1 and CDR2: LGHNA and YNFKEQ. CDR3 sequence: CASSQIRLAGGETQYF. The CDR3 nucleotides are TGTGCCAGCAGCCAAATCCGACTAGCGGGAGGAGAGACCCAGTACTTC.

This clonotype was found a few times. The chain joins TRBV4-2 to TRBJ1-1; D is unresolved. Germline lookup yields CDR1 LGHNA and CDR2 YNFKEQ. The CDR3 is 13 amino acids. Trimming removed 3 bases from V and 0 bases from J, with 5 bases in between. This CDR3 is CASSHDLNTEAFF. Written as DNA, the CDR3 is TGTGCCAGCAGCCATGATTTGAACACTGAAGCTTTCTTT.